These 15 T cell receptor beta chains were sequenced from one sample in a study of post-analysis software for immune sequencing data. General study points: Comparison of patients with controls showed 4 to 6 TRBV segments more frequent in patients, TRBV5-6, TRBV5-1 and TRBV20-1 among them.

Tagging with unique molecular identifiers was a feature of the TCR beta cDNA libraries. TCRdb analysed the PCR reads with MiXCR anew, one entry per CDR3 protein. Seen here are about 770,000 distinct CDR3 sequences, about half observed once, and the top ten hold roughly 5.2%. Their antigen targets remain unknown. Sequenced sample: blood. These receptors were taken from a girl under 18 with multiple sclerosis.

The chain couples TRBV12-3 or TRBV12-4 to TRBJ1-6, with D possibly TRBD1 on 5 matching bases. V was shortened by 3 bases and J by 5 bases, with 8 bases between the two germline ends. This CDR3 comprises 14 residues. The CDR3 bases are TGTGCCAGCAGTTTTGAGACAGATAATTCACCCCTCCACTTT. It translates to CASSFETDNSPLHF.

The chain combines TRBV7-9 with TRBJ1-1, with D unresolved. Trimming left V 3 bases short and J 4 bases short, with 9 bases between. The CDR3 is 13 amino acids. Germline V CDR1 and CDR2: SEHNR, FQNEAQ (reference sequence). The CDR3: CASSFTSGTEAFF. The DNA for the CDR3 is TGTGCCAGCAGCTTTACCTCGGGCACTGAAGCTTTCTTT.

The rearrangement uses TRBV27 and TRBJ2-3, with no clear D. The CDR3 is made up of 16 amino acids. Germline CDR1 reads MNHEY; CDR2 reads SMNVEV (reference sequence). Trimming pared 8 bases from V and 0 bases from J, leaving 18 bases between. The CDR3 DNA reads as TGTGCCAGCCGAACAACTTCTTCGGCTAGCACAGATACGCAGTATTTT. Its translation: CASRTTSSASTDTQYF.

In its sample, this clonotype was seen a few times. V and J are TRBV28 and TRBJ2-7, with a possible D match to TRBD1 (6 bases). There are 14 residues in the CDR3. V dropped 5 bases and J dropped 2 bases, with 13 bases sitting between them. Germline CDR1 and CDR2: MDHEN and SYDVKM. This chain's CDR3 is CASSRQVNPYEQYF. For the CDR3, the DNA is TGTGCCAGCAGTCGACAGGTTAACCCCTACGAGCAGTACTTC.

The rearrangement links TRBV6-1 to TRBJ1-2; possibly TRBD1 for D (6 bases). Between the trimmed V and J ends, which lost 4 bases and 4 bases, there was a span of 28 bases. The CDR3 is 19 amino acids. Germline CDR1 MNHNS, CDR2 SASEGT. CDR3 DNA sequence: TGTGCCAGCAGTGGAACGTCGGGACATCCTACACCGAGAGGCTATGGCTACACCTTC. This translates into CASSGTSGHPTPRGYGYTF.

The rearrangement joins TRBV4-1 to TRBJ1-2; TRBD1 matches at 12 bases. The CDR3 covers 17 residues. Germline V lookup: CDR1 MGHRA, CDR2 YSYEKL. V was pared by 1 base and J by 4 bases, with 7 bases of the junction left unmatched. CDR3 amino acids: CASSQGDRGLSGYGYTF. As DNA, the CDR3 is TGCGCCAGCAGCCAAGGGGACAGGGGGCTGTCAGGCTATGGCTACACCTTC.

CDR3 in amino acids: CSVVAGRNTEAFF. The CDR3 DNA sequence: TGCAGCGTTGTCGCAGGGAGGAACACTGAAGCTTTCTTT. V usage is TRBV29-1 and J usage is TRBJ1-1; D may be TRBD1 (5 bases). With 4 bases removed from V and 1 base from J, the gap between germline ends came to 10 bases. Germline V gene data show CDR1 as SQVTM and CDR2 as ANQGSEA. The CDR3 runs 13 residues. Combining the CDR3 with reference TRBV29-1 and TRBJ1-1 gives the whole variable domain SAVISQKPSRDICQRGTSLTIQCQVDSQVTMMFWYRQQPGQSLTLIATANQGSEATYESGFVIDKFPISRPNLTFSTLTVSNMSPEDSSIYLCSVVAGRNTEAFFGQGTRLTVV.

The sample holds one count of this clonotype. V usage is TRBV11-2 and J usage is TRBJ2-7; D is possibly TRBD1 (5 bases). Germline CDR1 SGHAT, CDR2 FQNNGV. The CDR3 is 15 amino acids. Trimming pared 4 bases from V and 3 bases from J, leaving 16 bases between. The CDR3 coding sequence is TGTGCCAGCAGCTCAAGGGCAACAGGAGACTACGAGCAGTACTTC. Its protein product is CASSSRATGDYEQYF.

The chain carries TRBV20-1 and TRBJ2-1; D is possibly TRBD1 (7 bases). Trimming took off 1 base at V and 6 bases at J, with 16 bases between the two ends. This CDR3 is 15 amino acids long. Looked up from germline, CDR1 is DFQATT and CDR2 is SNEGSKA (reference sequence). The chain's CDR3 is CSARVARGDLNEQFF. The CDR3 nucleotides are TGCAGTGCTAGAGTAGCCAGGGGGGACCTCAATGAGCAGTTCTTC.

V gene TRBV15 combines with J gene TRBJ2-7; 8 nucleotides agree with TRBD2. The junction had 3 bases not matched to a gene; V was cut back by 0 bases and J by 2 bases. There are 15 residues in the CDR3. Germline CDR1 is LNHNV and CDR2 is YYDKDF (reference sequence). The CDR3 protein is CATSREAGDPYEQYF. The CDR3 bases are TGTGCCACCAGCAGAGAAGCGGGAGATCCCTACGAGCAGTACTTC.

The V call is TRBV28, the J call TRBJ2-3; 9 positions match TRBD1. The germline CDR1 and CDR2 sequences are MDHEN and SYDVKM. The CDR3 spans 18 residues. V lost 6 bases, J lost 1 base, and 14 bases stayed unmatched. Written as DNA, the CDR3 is TGTGCCAGCAGCCGTCCCGGGACAGGGTTCGGGGGCACAGATACGCAGTATTTT. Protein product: CASSRPGTGFGGTDTQYF.

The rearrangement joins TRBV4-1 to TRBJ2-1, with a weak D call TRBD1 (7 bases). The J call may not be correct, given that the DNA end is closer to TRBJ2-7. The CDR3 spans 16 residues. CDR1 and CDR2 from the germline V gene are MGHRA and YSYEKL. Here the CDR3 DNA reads TGCGCCAGCAGCCAAGAAGACAGGGTCAAGGGGGGCGAGCAGTACTTC. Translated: CASSQEDRVKGGEQYF.

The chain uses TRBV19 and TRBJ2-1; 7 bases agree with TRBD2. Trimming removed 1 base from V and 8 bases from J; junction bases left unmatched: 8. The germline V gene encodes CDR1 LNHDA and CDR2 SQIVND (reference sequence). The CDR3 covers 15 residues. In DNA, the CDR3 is TGTGCCAGTAGTATAGTCGAGGGAGGGAGCGATGAGCAGTTCTTC. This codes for CASSIVEGGSDEQFF. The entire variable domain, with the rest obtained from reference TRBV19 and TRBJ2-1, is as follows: DGGITQSPKYLFRKEGQNVTLSCEQNLNHDAMYWYRQDPGQGLRLIYYSQIVNDFQKGDIAEGYSVSREKKESFPLTVTSAQKNPTAFYLCASSIVEGGSDEQFFGPGTRLTVL.

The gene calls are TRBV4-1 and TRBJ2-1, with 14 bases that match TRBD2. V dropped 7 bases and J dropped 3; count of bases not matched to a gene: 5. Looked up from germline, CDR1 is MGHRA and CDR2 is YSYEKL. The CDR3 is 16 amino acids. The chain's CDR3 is CASIGTSGSGYNEQFF. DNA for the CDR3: TGCGCCAGCATCGGGACTAGCGGGAGTGGCTACAATGAGCAGTTCTTC.

The CDR3 DNA follows: TGTGCCAGCACCCTGGGTGCGGGAGGCTCTATCGAGCAGTACTTC. Amino acids: CASTLGAGGSIEQYF. This sequence joins TRBV12-3 or TRBV12-4 and TRBJ2-7; 8 nucleotides match TRBD2. CDR3 length equals 15 residues. J was trimmed by 6 bases and V by 7 bases; bases with no gene match: 14.